Listed below are T cell receptor beta chains from one sample, sequenced in a study of T-cell memory formation after mild COVID-19. TCRdb fed the 5' RACE reads into MiXCR, producing one record per CDR3 protein. The table includes some 210,000 distinct CDR3 sequences, roughly 27% detected once. The sequenced material came from PBMCs or a T cell subset sorted from them (not recorded which). The source is an adult woman who had mild COVID-19 (a few samples of this study predate the infection). Cell type and time point are not known. Each CDR3 is given with its conserved first and last residue. The order of the fields is J gene, V gene, clone size, D gene, CDR3 protein, CDR3 DNA. The D gene is left open where the match is weak. Size is omitted from some rows. Given values are once, few, many or a class for expanded clones.

>TRBJ2-1|TRBV7-3|NA|NA
CASSYPRGGEQFF
TGTGCCAGCAGCTACCCCCGAGGGGGTGAGCAGTTCTTC
>TRBJ2-1|TRBV27|NA|TRBD2
CASSLGTSGIGEQFF
TGTGCCAGCAGTCTGGGGACTAGCGGGATCGGTGAGCAGTTCTTC
>TRBJ1-1|TRBV30|once|TRBD1
CAWSVAGGTEAFF
TGTGCCTGGAGTGTGGCAGGGGGCACTGAAGCTTTCTTT
>TRBJ2-1|TRBV20-1|NA|TRBD2
CSASRASGSLLNEQFF
TGCAGTGCTTCTAGGGCTAGCGGGAGTCTACTTAATGAGCAGTTCTTC
>TRBJ2-5|TRBV5-1|few|TRBD2
CASSSIGTSGSGETQYF
TGCGCCAGCAGCTCGATCGGGACTAGCGGGAGTGGCGAGACCCAGTACTTC
>TRBJ2-5|TRBV7-6|NA|NA
CASSRITGNQETQYF
TGTGCCAGCAGCCGCATTACAGGGAACCAAGAGACCCAGTACTTC
>TRBJ2-7|TRBV4-1|few|NA
CASSQVIGSYEQYF
TGCGCCAGCAGCCAAGTTATCGGCTCCTACGAGCAGTACTTC
>TRBJ2-5|TRBV6-6|few|NA
CASSYSVGGPETQYF
TGTGCCAGCAGTTACTCCGTGGGGGGCCCAGAGACCCAGTACTTC
>TRBJ2-7|TRBV30|few|NA
CAGSYGGNSGEQYF
TGTGCCGGGAGTTATGGGGGCAATTCGGGCGAGCAGTACTTC
>TRBJ1-1|TRBV5-1|NA|TRBD1
CASSWGQGGAEAFF
TGCGCCAGCAGCTGGGGACAGGGGGGCGCTGAAGCTTTCTTT
>TRBJ2-4|TRBV5-8|NA|NA
CASSLGVGNIQYF
TGTGCCAGCAGCTTGGGAGTGGGAAACATTCAGTACTTC
>TRBJ2-1|TRBV7-8|NA|NA
CASSRGGSNEQFF
TGTGCCAGCAGCCGAGGGGGTTCGAATGAGCAGTTCTTC
>TRBJ1-5|TRBV3-1|few|NA
CASSRGQNQPQHF
TGTGCCAGCAGCCGTGGTCAGAATCAGCCCCAGCATTTT
>TRBJ2-3|TRBV24-1|few|NA
CATQATDTQYF
TGTGCCACCCAAGCCACAGATACGCAGTATTTT
>TRBJ1-5|TRBV15|NA|NA
CATSSGAGGNQPQHF
TGTGCCACCAGCAGTGGAGCAGGGGGCAATCAGCCCCAGCATTTT